This T cell receptor beta chain was recovered during a study of blood T cells in healthy people across ages. Findings of the study overall: Age brought a roughly linear fall in TCR beta diversity measured per million T cells.

There are a few counts of this clonotype. Its cognate antigen is unknown. Germline CDR1 is MNHNY and CDR2 is SVGAGI (reference sequence). This CDR3 comprises 14 residues. V was trimmed by 7 bases and J by 2 bases, leaving 14 bases between them. Alongside a J-beta primer mix, a sample-barcoded 5' primer served in a second PCR lasting 7 to 11 cycles. The template-switch adaptor was a 5' adaptor with 12 random nucleotides. It tagged each cDNA molecule. All samples yielded 2.5 million or more CDR3-containing paired-end reads. From the 5' RACE reads, TCRdb called clonotypes with MiXCR, one entry per CDR3 protein. The sample carries about 970,000 distinct CDR3 sequences, just over 50% recorded once.

The sequencing sample was made of blood. The TCR comes from an older woman in good health. V usage is TRBV6-6 and J usage is TRBJ1-2; no clear D gene. CDR3: CASIPRSRNYGYTF. The CDR3 DNA sequence: TGTGCCAGCATTCCAAGGTCGAGGAACTATGGCTACACCTTC.